This note documents a single T cell receptor beta chain sequence. Its antigen remains unknown. This record comes from a study of identifying expanded T cells in peripheral blood. General study points: Technical replicates showed roughly 1.2 changed clones; about two weeks approximately 15; four weeks 19. Across healthy donors, higher total template counts meant significantly greater roughly 2-week count variance.

The CDR3 is made up of 14 amino acids. V was shortened by 1 base and J by 8 bases, with 12 bases between the two germline ends. Germline-derived CDR1 and CDR2 are SEHNR and FQNEAQ (reference sequence). Using immunoSEQ multiplex PCR, the repertoire was profiled, and TCRdb retains in-frame clones only, with some absent. This table has 90,000 to 95,000 clones, roughly 87% appearing once. Collection occurred without any documented infections or immune events in donors. Sequenced: blood. This TCR came from a person aged 18-70 years in good health. The chain links TRBV7-9 to TRBJ2-1; weak D call: TRBD1 (6 bases). The CDR3 reads CASSLEGESDEQFF. The CDR3 region has the DNA TGTGCCAGCAGCTTAGAGGGGGAGTCCGATGAGCAGTTCTTC.